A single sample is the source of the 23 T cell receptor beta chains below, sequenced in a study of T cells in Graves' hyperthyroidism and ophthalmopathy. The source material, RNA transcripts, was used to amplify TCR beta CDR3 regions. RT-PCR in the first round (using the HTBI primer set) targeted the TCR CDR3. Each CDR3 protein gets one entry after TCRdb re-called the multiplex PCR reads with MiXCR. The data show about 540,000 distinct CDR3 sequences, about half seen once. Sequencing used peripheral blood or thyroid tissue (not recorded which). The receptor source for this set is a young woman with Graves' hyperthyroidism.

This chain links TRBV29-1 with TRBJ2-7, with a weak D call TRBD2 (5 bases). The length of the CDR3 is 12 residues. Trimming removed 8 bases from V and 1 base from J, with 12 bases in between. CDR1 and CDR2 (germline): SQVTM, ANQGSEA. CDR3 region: CSPPADSYEQYF. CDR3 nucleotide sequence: TGCAGCCCGCCAGCGGATTCCTACGAGCAGTACTTC.

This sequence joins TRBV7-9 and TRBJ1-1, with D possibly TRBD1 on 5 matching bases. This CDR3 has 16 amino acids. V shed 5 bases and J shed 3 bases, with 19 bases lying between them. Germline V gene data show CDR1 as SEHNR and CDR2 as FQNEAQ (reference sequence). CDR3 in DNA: TGTGCCAGCAGCCCAGCGGGACCTCCGGCGGACACTGAAGCTTTCTTT. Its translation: CASSPAGPPADTEAFF.

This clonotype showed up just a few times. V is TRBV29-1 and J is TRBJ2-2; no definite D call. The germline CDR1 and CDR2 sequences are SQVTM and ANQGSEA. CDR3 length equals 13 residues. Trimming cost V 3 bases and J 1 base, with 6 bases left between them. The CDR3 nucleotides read TGCAGCGTTGAGGTCGGGAACACCGGGGAGCTGTTTTTT. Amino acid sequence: CSVEVGNTGELFF.

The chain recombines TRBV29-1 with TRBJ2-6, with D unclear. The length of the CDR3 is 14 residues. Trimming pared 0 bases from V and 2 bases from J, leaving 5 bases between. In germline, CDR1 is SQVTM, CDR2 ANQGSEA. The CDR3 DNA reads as TGCAGCGTTGAAGAGGGTACTGGGGCCAACGTCCTGACTTTC. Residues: CSVEEGTGANVLTF.

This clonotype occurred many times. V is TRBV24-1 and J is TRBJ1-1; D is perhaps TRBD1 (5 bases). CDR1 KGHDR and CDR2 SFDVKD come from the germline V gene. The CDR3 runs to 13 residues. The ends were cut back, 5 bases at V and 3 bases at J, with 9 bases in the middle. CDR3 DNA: TGTGCCACCAGTGTACCAGGGCACACTGAAGCTTTCTTT. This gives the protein CATSVPGHTEAFF.

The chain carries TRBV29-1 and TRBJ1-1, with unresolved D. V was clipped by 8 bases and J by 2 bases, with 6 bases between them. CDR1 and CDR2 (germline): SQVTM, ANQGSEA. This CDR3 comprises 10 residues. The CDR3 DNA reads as TGCAGCCCTTATAACACTGAAGCTTTCTTT. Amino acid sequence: CSPYNTEAFF. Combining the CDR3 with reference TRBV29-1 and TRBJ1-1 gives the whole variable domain SAVISQKPSRDICQRGTSLTIQCQVDSQVTMMFWYRQQPGQSLTLIATANQGSEATYESGFVIDKFPISRPNLTFSTLTVSNMSPEDSSIYLCSPYNTEAFFGQGTRLTVV.

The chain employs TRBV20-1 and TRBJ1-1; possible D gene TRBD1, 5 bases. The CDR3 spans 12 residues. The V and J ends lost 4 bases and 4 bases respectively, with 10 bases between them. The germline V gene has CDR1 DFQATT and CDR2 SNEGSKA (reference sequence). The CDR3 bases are TGCAGTGCTACGCGGGACTTCACTGAAGCTTTCTTT. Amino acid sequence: CSATRDFTEAFF.

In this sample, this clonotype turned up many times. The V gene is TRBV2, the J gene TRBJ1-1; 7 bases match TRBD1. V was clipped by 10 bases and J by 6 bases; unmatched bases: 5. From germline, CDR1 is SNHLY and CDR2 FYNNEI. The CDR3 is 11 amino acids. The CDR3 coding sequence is TGTGCCACGACAGGGTTGGCTGAAGCTTTCTTT. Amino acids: CATTGLAEAFF.

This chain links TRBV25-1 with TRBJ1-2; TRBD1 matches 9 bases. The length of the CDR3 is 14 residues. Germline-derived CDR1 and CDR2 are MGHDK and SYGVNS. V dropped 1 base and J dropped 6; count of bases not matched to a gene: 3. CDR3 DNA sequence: TGTGCCAGCAGTGAATTAGGACAGGGGAATGGCTACACCTTC. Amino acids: CASSELGQGNGYTF.

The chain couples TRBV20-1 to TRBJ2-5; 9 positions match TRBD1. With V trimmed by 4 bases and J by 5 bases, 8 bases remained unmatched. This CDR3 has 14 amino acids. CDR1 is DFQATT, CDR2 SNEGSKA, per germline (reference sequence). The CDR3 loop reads CSATRTGDGETQYF. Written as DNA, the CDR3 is TGCAGTGCTACCAGGACAGGGGATGGGGAGACCCAGTACTTC.

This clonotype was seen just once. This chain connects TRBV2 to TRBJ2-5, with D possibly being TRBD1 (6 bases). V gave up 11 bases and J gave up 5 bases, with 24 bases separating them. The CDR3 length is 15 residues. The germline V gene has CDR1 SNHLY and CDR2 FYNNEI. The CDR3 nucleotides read TGTGCCCGAGCCTGGGCAGGGGTATCGGTGGAGACCCAGTACTTC. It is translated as CARAWAGVSVETQYF.

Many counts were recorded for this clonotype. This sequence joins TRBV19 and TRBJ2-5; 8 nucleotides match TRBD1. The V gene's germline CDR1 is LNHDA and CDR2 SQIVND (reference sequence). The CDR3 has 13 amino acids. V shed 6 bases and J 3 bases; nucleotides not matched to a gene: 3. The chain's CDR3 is CASSKDREETQYF. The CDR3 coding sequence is TGTGCCAGTAGCAAGGACAGGGAAGAGACCCAGTACTTC.

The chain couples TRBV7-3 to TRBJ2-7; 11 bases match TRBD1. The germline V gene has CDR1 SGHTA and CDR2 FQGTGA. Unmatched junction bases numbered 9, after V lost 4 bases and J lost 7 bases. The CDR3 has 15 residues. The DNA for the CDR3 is TGTGCCAGCAGCTACCGGGACAGGGGGTCGTGGGAGCAGTACTTC. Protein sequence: CASSYRDRGSWEQYF.

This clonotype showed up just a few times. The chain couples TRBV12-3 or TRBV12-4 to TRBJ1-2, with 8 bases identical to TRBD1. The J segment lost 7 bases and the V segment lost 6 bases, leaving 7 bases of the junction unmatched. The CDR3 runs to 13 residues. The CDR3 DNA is TGTGCCAGCAGAACGACAGGGGTCCGTGGCTACACCTTC. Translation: CASRTTGVRGYTF.

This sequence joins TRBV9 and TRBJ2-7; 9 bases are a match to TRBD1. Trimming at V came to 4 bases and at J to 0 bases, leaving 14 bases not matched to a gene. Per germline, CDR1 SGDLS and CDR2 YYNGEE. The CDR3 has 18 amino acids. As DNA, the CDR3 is TGTGCCAGCAGCTTAGCGCGCCCCGGGACAGGGACCTCCTACGAGCAGTACTTC. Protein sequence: CASSLARPGTGTSYEQYF.

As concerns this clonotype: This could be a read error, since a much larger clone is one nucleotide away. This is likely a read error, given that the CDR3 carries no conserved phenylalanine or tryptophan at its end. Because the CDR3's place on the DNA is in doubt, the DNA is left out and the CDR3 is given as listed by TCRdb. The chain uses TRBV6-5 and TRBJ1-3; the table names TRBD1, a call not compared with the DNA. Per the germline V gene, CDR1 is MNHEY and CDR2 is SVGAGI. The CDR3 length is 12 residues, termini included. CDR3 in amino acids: CAISYSGSAGKI.

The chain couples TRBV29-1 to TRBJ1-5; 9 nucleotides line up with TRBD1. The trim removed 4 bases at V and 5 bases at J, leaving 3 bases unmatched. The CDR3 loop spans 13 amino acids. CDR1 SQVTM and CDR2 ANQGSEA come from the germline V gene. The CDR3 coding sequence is TGCAGCGTTGGGGGACAGGGCTATCAGCCCCAGCATTTT. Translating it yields CSVGGQGYQPQHF.

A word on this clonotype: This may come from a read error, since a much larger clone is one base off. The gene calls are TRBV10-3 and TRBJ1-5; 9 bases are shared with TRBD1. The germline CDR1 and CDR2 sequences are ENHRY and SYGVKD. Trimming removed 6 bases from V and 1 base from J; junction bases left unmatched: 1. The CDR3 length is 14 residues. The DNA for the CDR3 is TGTGCCATCAGGGACAGGGGAAGCAATCAGCCCCAGCATTTT. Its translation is CAIRDRGSNQPQHF.

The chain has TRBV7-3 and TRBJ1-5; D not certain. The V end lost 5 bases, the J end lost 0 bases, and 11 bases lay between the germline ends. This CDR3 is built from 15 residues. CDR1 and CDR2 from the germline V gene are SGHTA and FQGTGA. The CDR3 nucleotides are TGTGCCAGCAGCGCCCGGAAGAATAGCAATCAGCCCCAGCATTTT. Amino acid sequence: CASSARKNSNQPQHF.

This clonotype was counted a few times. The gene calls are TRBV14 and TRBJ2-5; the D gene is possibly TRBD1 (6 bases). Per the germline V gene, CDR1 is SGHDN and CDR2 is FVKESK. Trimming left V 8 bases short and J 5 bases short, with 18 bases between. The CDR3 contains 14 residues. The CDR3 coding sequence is TGTGCCAGCTCACCCCGCCCGGGACATGAGACCCAGTACTTC. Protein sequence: CASSPRPGHETQYF.

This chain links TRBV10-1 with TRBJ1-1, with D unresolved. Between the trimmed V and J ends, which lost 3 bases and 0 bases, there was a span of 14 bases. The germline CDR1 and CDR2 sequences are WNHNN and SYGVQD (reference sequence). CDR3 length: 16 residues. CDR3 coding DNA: TGCGCCAGCAGTGAAGGGTCAGGCCGCATGAACACTGAAGCTTTCTTT. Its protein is CASSEGSGRMNTEAFF.

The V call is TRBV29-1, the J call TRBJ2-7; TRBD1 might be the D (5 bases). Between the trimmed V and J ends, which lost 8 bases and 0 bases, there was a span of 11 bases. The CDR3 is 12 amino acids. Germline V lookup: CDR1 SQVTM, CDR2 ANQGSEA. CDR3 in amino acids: CSPREGSYEQYF. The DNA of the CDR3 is TGCAGCCCCAGGGAAGGCTCCTACGAGCAGTACTTC.

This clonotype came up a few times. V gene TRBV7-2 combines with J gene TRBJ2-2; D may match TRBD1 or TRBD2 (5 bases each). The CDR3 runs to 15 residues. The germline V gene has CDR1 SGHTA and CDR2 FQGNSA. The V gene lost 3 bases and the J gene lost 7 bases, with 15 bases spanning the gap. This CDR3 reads CASSLFAGADGELFF. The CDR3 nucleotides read TGTGCCAGCAGCTTGTTCGCCGGGGCTGACGGGGAGCTGTTTTTT.